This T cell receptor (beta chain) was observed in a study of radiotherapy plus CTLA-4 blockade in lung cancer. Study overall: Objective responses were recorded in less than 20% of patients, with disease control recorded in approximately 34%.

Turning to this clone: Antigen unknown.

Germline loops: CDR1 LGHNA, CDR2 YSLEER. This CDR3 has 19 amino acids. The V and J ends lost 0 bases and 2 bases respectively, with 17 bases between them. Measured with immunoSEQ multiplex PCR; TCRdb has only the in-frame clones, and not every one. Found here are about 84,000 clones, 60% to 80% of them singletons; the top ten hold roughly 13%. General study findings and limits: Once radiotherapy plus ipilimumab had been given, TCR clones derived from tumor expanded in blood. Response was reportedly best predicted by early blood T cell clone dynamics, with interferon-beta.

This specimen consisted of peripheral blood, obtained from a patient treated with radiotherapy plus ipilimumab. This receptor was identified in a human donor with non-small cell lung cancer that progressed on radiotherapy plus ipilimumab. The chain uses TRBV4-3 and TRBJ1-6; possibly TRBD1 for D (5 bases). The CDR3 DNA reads TGCGCCAGCAGCCAAGAGGGGGGACTGTACAGCACCTATAATTCACCCCTCCACTTT. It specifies CASSQEGGLYSTYNSPLHF.